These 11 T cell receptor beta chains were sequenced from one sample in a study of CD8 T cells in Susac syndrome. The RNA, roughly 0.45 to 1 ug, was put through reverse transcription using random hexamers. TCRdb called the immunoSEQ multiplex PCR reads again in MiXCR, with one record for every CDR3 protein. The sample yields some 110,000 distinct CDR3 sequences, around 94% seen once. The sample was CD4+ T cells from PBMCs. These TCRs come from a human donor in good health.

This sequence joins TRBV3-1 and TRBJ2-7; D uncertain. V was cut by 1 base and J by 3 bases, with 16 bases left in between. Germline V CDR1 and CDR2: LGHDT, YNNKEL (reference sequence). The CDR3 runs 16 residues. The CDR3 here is CASSQARRLPVYEQYF. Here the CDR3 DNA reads TGTGCCAGCAGCCAAGCCCGAAGACTTCCAGTCTACGAGCAGTACTTC.

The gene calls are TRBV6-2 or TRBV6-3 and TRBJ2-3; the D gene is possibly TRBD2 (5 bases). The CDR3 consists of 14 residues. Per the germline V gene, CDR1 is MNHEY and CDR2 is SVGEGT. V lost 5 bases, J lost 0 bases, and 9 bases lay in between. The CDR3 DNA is TGTGCCAGCAGTCGGACTGTGAGCACAGATACGCAGTATTTT. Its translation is CASSRTVSTDTQYF.

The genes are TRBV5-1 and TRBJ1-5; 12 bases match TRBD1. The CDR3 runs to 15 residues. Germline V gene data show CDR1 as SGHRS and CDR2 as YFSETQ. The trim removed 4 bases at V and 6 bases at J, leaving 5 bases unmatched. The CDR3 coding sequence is TGCGCCAGCAGCCCGACGGGACAGGGGGCTCAGCCCCAGCATTTT. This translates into CASSPTGQGAQPQHF. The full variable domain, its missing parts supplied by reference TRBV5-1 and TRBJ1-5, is KAGVTQTPRYLIKTRGQQVTLSCSPISGHRSVSWYQQTPGQGLQFLFEYFSETQRNKGNFPGRFSGRQFSNSRSEMNVSTLELGDSALYLCASSPTGQGAQPQHFGDGTRLSIL.

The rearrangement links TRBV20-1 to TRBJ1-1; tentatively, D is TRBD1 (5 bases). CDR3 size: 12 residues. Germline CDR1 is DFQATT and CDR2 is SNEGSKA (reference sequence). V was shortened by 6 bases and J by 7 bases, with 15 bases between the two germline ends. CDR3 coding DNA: TGCAGTGCCAAACGAGACAGCCTTGAAGCTTTCTTT. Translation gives CSAKRDSLEAFF.

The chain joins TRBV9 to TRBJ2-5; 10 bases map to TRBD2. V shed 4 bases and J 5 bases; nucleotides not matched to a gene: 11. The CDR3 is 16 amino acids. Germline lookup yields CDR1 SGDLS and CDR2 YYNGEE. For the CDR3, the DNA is TGTGCCAGCAGCATAAGCGGGAGGGCTACACGGGAGACCCAGTACTTC. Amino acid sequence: CASSISGRATRETQYF.

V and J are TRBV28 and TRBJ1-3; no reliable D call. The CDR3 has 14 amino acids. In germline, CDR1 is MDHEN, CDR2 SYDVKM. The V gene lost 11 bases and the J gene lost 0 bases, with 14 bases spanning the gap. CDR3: CAHRTGDSGNTIYF. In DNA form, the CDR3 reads TGTGCCCATCGGACGGGAGACTCTGGAAACACCATATATTTT.

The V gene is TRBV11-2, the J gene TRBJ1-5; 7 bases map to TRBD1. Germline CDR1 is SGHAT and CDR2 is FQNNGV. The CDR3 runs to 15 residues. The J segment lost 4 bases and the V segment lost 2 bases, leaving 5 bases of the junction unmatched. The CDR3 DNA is TGTGCCAGCAGCTTAACGTCGACAGGGAATCAGCCCCAGCATTTT. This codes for CASSLTSTGNQPQHF.

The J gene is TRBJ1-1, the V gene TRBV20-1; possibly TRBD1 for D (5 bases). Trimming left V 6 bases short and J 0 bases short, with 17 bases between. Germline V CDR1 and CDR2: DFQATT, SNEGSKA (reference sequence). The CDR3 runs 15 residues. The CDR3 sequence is CSATPDSLMNTEAFF. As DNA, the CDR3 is TGCAGTGCCACCCCCGACAGCCTCATGAACACTGAAGCTTTCTTT.

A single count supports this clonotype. CDR3 DNA: TGCAGCGCCCTTGACAGGGGGCGGCGTGGCTACACCTTC. Amino acid sequence: CSALDRGRRGYTF. The rearrangement uses TRBV29-1 and TRBJ1-2, with 10 bases fitting TRBD1. J was trimmed by 7 bases and V by 7 bases; bases with no gene match: 9. The CDR3 has 13 amino acids. Germline V gene sequence: CDR1 SQVTM, CDR2 ANQGSEA.

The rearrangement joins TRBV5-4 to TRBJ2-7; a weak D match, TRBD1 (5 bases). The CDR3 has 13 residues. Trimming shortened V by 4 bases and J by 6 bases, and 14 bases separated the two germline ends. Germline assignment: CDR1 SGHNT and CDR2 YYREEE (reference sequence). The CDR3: CASSVAREREQYF. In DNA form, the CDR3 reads TGTGCCAGCAGCGTAGCCAGGGAACGCGAGCAGTACTTC. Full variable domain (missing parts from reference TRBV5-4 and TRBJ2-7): ETGVTQSPTHLIKTRGQQVTLRCSSQSGHNTVSWYQQALGQGPQFIFQYYREEENGRGNFPPRFSGLQFPNYSSELNVNALELDDSALYLCASSVAREREQYFGPGTRLTVT.

This CDR3 is CSARTWGSNTGELFF. For the CDR3, the DNA is TGCAGTGCTAGAACTTGGGGGTCTAACACCGGGGAGCTGTTTTTT. The genes are TRBV20-1 and TRBJ2-2, with D perhaps matching TRBD1 or TRBD2 (5 bases each). The CDR3 sequence is 15 residues long. Germline CDR1 is DFQATT and CDR2 is SNEGSKA (reference sequence). Trimming cost V 2 bases and J 2 bases, with 12 bases left between them.